This TCR beta chain was obtained from a study of T cell changes during pregnancy in multiple sclerosis. The table came from immunoSEQ multiplex PCR; TCRdb's copy has only in-frame clones and leaves some out. The sample lists about 21,000 clones, 75% to 90% occurring once. In its sample, this clone was seen once. The sample consisted of CD8+ T cells from peripheral blood mononuclear cells, taken after pregnancy. This receptor was taken from a female donor in good health, enrolled as a control in a pregnancy study.

The CDR3 here is CASSLAGLAGSSYEQYF. The CDR3 bases are TGTGCCAGCAGCTTGGCTGGCCTAGCGGGGAGCTCCTACGAGCAGTACTTC. V is TRBV5-4 and J is TRBJ2-7; 9 nucleotides match TRBD2. Germline trimming cut 0 bases from V and 0 bases from J; bases unmatched to any gene: 7. The CDR3 spans 17 residues. Germline CDR1 reads SGHNT; CDR2 reads YYREEE (reference sequence).